Below, one T cell receptor (beta chain) is given with its context. The data were obtained in a study of blood T cell repertoires in COVID-19. Study-wide context: There were acute and convalescent COVID-19 samples, and they came from the United States, Italy and Spain. Nucleic acid was either cDNA or gDNA, and it came from T cells, B-cell-depleted T cells, or PBMCs.

The CDR3 totals 12 residues. Germline CDR1 reads LGHNT; CDR2 reads FRNRAP. With 1 base removed from V and 5 bases from J, the gap between germline ends came to 5 bases. In the study's own analysis: The assay estimated nucleated cells by amplifying reference gene primers. Profiling relied on immunoSEQ multiplex PCR, and the TCRdb table lists in-frame clones only, not all of them. The D gene and trimming were derived from the DNA, and the V and J assignments and clone size from that table. The repertoire holds about 97,000 clones, with approximately 90% as singletons. The specimen sequenced was peripheral blood. This TCR was sampled from a man between 60 and 75 years old with acute or convalescent COVID-19. V and J are TRBV12-5 and TRBJ2-5; D not certain. CDR3 sequence: CASGLASETQYF. CDR3 in DNA: TGTGCTAGTGGTTTGGCCTCGGAGACCCAGTACTTC.